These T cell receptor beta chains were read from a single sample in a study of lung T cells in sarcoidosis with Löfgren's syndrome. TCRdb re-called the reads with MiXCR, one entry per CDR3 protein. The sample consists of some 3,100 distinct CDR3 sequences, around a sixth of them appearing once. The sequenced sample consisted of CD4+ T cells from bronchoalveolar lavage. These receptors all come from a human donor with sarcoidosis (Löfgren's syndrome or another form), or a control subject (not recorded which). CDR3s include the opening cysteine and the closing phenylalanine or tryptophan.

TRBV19	CASSIADSQPQHF
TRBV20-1	CSAKTARGEQFF
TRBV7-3	CASSSTTGNEQFF
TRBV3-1	CASARGLNGELFF
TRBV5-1	CASRGGSGYTGELFF
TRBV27	CASSSPSGGNYGYTF
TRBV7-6	CASSLTAPPQETQYF
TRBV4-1	CASSQDRASSTDTQYF
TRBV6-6	CASSYPTGFLQTQYF
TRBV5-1	CASGLRGRNTEAFF
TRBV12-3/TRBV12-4	CASRPTGSGEQYF
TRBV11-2	CASSYYRTGELFF
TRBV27	CASSLSGTGVIEQFF
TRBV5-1	CASSLAELADTDTQYF
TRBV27	CASSLGWDRAEAFF
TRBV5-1	CASSLQLQGSRQTQYF
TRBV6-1	CASSFLQGRSSYEQYF
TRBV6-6	CASSYFPVGNTIYF
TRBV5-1	CASSLETDTQYF
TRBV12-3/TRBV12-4	CASNSGQGWNQPQHF
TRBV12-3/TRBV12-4	CASSLLHGNQPQHF
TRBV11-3	CASSDRFNEKLFF
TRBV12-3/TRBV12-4	CASSVTGGGNTEAFF
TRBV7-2	CASSFLPGTQGNTIYF
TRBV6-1	CASTNRGRSYGYTF
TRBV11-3	CASSLYRGTIKETQYF
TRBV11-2	CASSPLGSWGNTIYF
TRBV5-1	CASSLEWGMNTEAFF
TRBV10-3	CAISGDRGQPQHF
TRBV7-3	CASSLQGSNTEAFF
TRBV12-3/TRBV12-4	CASSFSRYGYTF
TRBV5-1	CASSPTGDYGYTF